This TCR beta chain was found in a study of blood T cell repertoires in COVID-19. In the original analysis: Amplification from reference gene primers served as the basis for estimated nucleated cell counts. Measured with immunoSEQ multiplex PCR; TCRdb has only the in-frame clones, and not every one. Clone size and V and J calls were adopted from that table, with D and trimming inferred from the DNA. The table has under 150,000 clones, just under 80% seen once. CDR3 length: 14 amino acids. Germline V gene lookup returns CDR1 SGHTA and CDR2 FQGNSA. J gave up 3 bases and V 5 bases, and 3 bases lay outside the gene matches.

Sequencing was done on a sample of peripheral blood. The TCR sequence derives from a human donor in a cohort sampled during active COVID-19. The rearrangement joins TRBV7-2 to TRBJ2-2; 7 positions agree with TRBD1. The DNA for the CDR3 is TGTGCCAGCAGCATTGGACAGGACACCGGGGAGCTGTTTTTT. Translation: CASSIGQDTGELFF.